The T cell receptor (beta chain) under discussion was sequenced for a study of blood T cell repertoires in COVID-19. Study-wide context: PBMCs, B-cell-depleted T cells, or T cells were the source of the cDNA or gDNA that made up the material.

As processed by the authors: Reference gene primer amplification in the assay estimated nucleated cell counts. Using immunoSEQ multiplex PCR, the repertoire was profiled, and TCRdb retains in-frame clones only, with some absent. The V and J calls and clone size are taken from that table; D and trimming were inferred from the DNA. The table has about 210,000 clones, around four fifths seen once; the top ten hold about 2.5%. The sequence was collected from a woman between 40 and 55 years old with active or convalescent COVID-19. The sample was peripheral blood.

The CDR3 region is CASIPRGGLRNSPLHF. The CDR3 region has the DNA TGTGCCAGCATCCCACGGGGGGGGTTACGTAATTCACCCCTCCACTTT. The rearrangement links TRBV27 to TRBJ1-6, with a tentative D call TRBD1 (5 bases). Germline-derived CDR1 and CDR2 are MNHEY and SMNVEV (reference sequence). V was cut by 7 bases and J by 6 bases, with 19 bases left in between. The length of the CDR3 is 16 residues.